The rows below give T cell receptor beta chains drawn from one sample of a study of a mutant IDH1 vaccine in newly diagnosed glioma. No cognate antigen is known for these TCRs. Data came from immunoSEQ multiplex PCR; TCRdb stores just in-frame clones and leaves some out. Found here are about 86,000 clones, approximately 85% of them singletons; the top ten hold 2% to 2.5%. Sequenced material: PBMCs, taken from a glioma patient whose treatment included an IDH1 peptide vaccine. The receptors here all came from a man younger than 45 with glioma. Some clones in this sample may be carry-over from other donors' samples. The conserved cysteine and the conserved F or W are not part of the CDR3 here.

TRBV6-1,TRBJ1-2,ASRETGINYGYT
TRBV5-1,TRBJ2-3,ASSTGFADTQY
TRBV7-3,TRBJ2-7,ASSSAGGDRINEQY
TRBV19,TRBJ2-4,ASSPMVFLSRDITKNIQY
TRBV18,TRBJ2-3,ASSPPAQGTTDTQY
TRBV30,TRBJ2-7,AWSVPRGRLSRAQY
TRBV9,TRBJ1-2,ASSFKGQGDYGYT
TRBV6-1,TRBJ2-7,ASSGSGRFYEQY
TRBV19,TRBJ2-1,ASSITPRQGGQF
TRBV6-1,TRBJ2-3,ASTGQNTDTQY
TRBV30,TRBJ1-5,AWRPTGGRDQPQH
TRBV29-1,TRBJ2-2,SVEVRLAKNTGELF
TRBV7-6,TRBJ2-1,ASSLLLAGSEQF
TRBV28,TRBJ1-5,ASSWGRTGGQPQH
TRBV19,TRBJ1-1,ASSIISTGNTEAF
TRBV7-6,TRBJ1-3,ASSLPSGNTIY
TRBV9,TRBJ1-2,ASSSMPGQGEIYGYT
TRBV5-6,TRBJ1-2,ASSAGTGAHNYGYT
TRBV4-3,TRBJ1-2,ASSHKRQNYGYT
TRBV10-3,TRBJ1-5,AIRPDSNQPQH
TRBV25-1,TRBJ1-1,ASSEYVGDREAF
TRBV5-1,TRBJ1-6,ASSGLGDSPLH
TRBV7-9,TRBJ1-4,ASSQLDRHEKLF
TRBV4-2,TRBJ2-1,ASSQVASGPYNEQF